The T cell receptor (beta chain) described here comes from a study of cytomegalovirus exposure and HLA in healthy donors. Trimming shortened V by 4 bases and J by 5 bases, and 10 bases separated the two germline ends. Germline lookup yields CDR1 SGHNT and CDR2 YYREEE (reference sequence). The CDR3 has 13 residues. Donors were ostensibly healthy at sampling, although undocumented immune exposures were probable. Vbeta (60) and Jbeta (13) primers were used in the PCR. TCRdb's copy holds only in-frame clones and misses some; the assay was immunoSEQ multiplex PCR. The data hold about 160,000 clones, with approximately 80% observed a single time.

The clonotype comes from a middle-aged man in good health and CMV-seronegative. This sequence joins TRBV5-4 and TRBJ2-1; maybe TRBD1 (5 bases). Sequenced input: PBMCs. CDR3 sequence reads: CASSHTGNNEQFF. The CDR3 coding sequence is TGTGCCAGCAGCCATACAGGTAACAATGAGCAGTTCTTC. Looking up the rest from reference TRBV5-4 and TRBJ2-1 gives the full variable domain: ETGVTQSPTHLIKTRGQQVTLRCSSQSGHNTVSWYQQALGQGPQFIFQYYREEENGRGNFPPRFSGLQFPNYSSELNVNALELDDSALYLCASSHTGNNEQFFGPGTRLTVL.